These 24 T cell receptor beta chains came from one sample sequenced in a study of cytomegalovirus exposure and HLA in healthy donors. The PCR used 60 Vbeta and 13 Jbeta primers. TCRdb's copy holds only in-frame clones and misses some; the assay was immunoSEQ multiplex PCR. Of about 73,000 clones listed, 60% to 75% are singletons. Input material: PBMCs. These receptors all come from a man between 65 and 85 years old in good health and CMV-seronegative.

This chain links TRBV18 with TRBJ1-2, with no clear D. The V end lost 5 bases, the J end lost 6 bases, and 7 bases lay between the germline ends. Germline V gene sequence: CDR1 KGHSH, CDR2 LQKENI. The CDR3 sequence is 11 residues long. CDR3 DNA: TGTGCCAGCTCAGCACTTAATGGCTACACCTTC. It translates to CASSALNGYTF.

The V call is TRBV9, the J call TRBJ1-6; 7 bases match TRBD1. With 4 bases clipped from V and 4 bases from J, the junction kept 5 bases outside the gene matches. CDR3 size: 15 residues. In germline, CDR1 is SGDLS, CDR2 YYNGEE. DNA of the CDR3: TGTGCCAGCAGCATTACGACAGGGTATAATTCACCCCTCCACTTT. Protein sequence: CASSITTGYNSPLHF.

The chain joins TRBV6-1 to TRBJ1-5; tentatively, D is TRBD1 (6 bases). The CDR3 totals 16 residues. Trimming removed 4 bases at V and 2 bases at J, with 15 bases between. The germline V gene has CDR1 MNHNS and CDR2 SASEGT. The CDR3 reads CASSGQEGRGNQPQHF. The CDR3 DNA sequence: TGTGCCAGCAGTGGACAGGAAGGTAGGGGCAATCAGCCCCAGCATTTT.

This chain uses TRBV21-1 with TRBJ2-7; TRBD1, as called in the table, went unchecked against the DNA. TRBV21-1 is an annotated pseudogene. The CDR3 covers 16 residues. The CDR3 reads CASSKEAGRFYYEQYF. CDR3 coding DNA: TGTGCCAGCAGCAAAGAGGCAGGGCGGTTCTACTACGAGCAGTACTTC.

The rearrangement uses TRBV6-4 and TRBJ2-1, with 10 positions matching TRBD1. V lost 6 bases, J lost 4 bases, and 6 bases stayed unmatched. The germline gives CDR1 MRHNA, CDR2 SNTAGT. CDR3 size: 15 residues. As DNA, the CDR3 is TGTGCCAGCAGCGAGGGGACAGGGGTGTACAATGAGCAGTTCTTC. Residues: CASSEGTGVYNEQFF.

This chain uses TRBV7-2 with TRBJ2-7; D may be TRBD1 (5 bases). The V and J ends lost 0 bases and 2 bases respectively, with 14 bases between them. The CDR3 is 16 amino acids. Germline lookup yields CDR1 SGHTA and CDR2 FQGNSA. DNA for the CDR3: TGTGCCAGCAGCTTAGCCCCTACCAGGGCAGCCTACGAGCAGTACTTC. Amino acids: CASSLAPTRAAYEQYF.

This chain joins TRBV5-1 and TRBJ1-3; no firm D call. The germline V gene has CDR1 SGHRS and CDR2 YFSETQ. There are 15 residues in the CDR3. The ends were cut back, 0 bases at V and 7 bases at J, with 14 bases in the middle. CDR3 DNA sequence: TGCGCCAGCAGCTTGGTGGCGGAGGTCGGGAACACCATATATTTT. It yields the protein CASSLVAEVGNTIYF.

The chain links TRBV5-4 to TRBJ1-1; 12 nucleotides match TRBD1. The germline V gene encodes CDR1 SGHNT and CDR2 YYREEE (reference sequence). There are 16 residues in the CDR3. Unmatched junction bases numbered 9, after V lost 5 bases and J lost 4 bases. CDR3 DNA sequence: TGTGCCAGCAGAGGTAGGGACAGGGGGCGGGGCACTGAAGCTTTCTTT. Encoded protein: CASRGRDRGRGTEAFF. The variable domain in full, completed from reference TRBV5-4 and TRBJ1-1, reads ETGVTQSPTHLIKTRGQQVTLRCSSQSGHNTVSWYQQALGQGPQFIFQYYREEENGRGNFPPRFSGLQFPNYSSELNVNALELDDSALYLCASRGRDRGRGTEAFFGQGTRLTVV.

The J gene is TRBJ2-5, the V gene TRBV6-6, with 11 bases identical to TRBD1. The J segment lost 5 bases and the V segment lost 2 bases, leaving 7 bases of the junction unmatched. The CDR3 is 16 amino acids. Per germline, CDR1 MNHNY and CDR2 SVGAGI (reference sequence). CDR3 in DNA: TGTGCCAGCAGTTACAGAGGACAGGGGGCTTGGGAGACCCAGTACTTC. Translation gives CASSYRGQGAWETQYF.

The chain carries TRBV6-5 and TRBJ2-3, with 9 bases matching TRBD2. The V segment lost 5 bases and the J segment 0 bases; nucleotides outside the gene matches: 3. Germline CDR1 is MNHEY and CDR2 is SVGAGI. This CDR3 comprises 15 residues. CDR3 loop: CASSKGTSSTDTQYF. In DNA, the CDR3 is TGTGCCAGCAGTAAGGGGACTAGCAGCACAGATACGCAGTATTTT.

The V call is TRBV7-2, the J call TRBJ2-3; 13 bases map to TRBD2. The germline V gene encodes CDR1 SGHTA and CDR2 FQGNSA. Unmatched junction bases numbered 3, after V lost 5 bases and J lost 4 bases. The CDR3 covers 15 residues. Here the CDR3 DNA reads TGTGCCAGCAGCCCACTAGCGGGAGGGCCAGATACGCAGTATTTT. Translated: CASSPLAGGPDTQYF.

The chain has TRBV11-2 and TRBJ2-5, with TRBD1 matching 8 bases. V lost 2 bases and J lost 1; bases outside the gene matches: 6. Germline V gives CDR1 SGHAT, CDR2 FQNNGV. The CDR3 has 16 amino acids. CDR3 DNA: TGTGCCAGCAGCTTAAGTGGACAGGGATTCCAAGAGACCCAGTACTTC. This gives the protein CASSLSGQGFQETQYF.

The CDR3 loop is CASRDTRKGDTQYF. As DNA, the CDR3 is TGTGCCAGCCGGGACACTCGAAAAGGAGATACGCAGTATTTT. The chain joins TRBV11-2 to TRBJ2-3, with D perhaps matching TRBD1 (6 bases). V lost 8 bases and J lost 5, with 17 bases in between. Germline assignment: CDR1 SGHAT and CDR2 FQNNGV. The CDR3 extends over 14 amino acids.

The chain has TRBV2 and TRBJ2-3, with 7 bases that match TRBD1. This CDR3 is 15 amino acids long. Germline-derived CDR1 and CDR2 are SNHLY and FYNNEI. V shed 6 bases and J 2 bases; nucleotides not matched to a gene: 8. CDR3 amino acids: CASRRTGVITDTQYF. CDR3 nucleotides: TGTGCCAGCAGAAGGACAGGAGTCATCACAGATACGCAGTATTTT.

This clone occurred a few times. The chain carries TRBV28 and TRBJ1-1; D possibly corresponds to TRBD1 (6 bases). There are 16 residues in the CDR3. The V gene's germline CDR1 is MDHEN and CDR2 SYDVKM. V was trimmed by 7 bases and J by 0 bases, leaving 18 bases between them. CDR3 in DNA: TGTGCCAGCATGGGGGCGGCGGCAGACTTGAACACTGAAGCTTTCTTT. Translating gives CASMGAAADLNTEAFF.

This clone was seen more than once but under ten times. The V call is TRBV5-1, the J call TRBJ2-6; TRBD1 agrees at 7 bases. The trim removed 5 bases at V and 6 bases at J, leaving 8 bases unmatched. Germline lookup yields CDR1 SGHRS and CDR2 YFSETQ. The CDR3 runs to 15 residues. The CDR3 sequence: CASRSGGREANVLTF. CDR3 in DNA: TGCGCCAGCAGATCAGGGGGTCGCGAGGCCAACGTCCTGACTTTC.

The chain joins TRBV7-9 to TRBJ2-2; D is perhaps TRBD2 (5 bases). Germline V CDR1 and CDR2: SEHNR, FQNEAQ (reference sequence). The CDR3 is 15 amino acids. V was pared by 8 bases and J by 1 base, with 14 bases between. The CDR3 nucleotides read TGTGCCAGCCAAGAGGGTGATTTGAACACCGGGGAGCTGTTTTTT. It specifies CASQEGDLNTGELFF.

This clone was counted a single time. This sequence joins TRBV12-5 and TRBJ2-1; 10 nucleotides line up with TRBD2. The germline gives CDR1 LGHNT, CDR2 FRNRAP. The CDR3 extends over 15 amino acids. With 2 bases clipped from V and 5 bases from J, the junction kept 3 bases outside the gene matches. The CDR3 nucleotides are TGTGCTAGTGGTTTGAGACTAGCGGGCAACAATGAGCAGTTCTTC. Amino acids: CASGLRLAGNNEQFF.

This clone was detected once. The rearrangement links TRBV5-1 to TRBJ2-6, with 13 bases that match TRBD2. The CDR3 covers 18 residues. V was pared by 2 bases and J by 4 bases, with 6 bases of the junction left unmatched. Germline loops: CDR1 SGHRS, CDR2 YFSETQ. The CDR3 nucleotides are TGCGCCAGCAGCTTCTCGACTAGCGGGAGGCTCGGGGCCAACGTCCTGACTTTC. As protein: CASSFSTSGRLGANVLTF.

In its sample, this clone was seen a few times. V gene TRBV19 combines with J gene TRBJ1-5, with a weak D call TRBD1 (5 bases). V was trimmed by 8 bases and J by 0 bases, leaving 11 bases between them. This CDR3 spans 14 amino acids. The germline gives CDR1 LNHDA, CDR2 SQIVND (reference sequence). CDR3 residues: CASGHGYSNQPQHF. Written as DNA, the CDR3 is TGTGCCAGTGGACACGGTTATAGCAATCAGCCCCAGCATTTT.

The sample holds a few counts of this clone. The chain recombines TRBV5-1 with TRBJ2-1; 9 nucleotides match TRBD2. The CDR3 extends over 17 amino acids. Germline assignment: CDR1 SGHRS and CDR2 YFSETQ. V was pared by 4 bases and J by 6 bases, with 14 bases of the junction left unmatched. CDR3: CASSTSLSSGRINEQFF. The CDR3 DNA follows: TGCGCCAGCAGCACGTCCCTATCCAGCGGGAGGATCAATGAGCAGTTCTTC.

V is TRBV19 and J is TRBJ2-7; a possible D gene is TRBD1 (6 bases). V was clipped by 4 bases and J by 0 bases, with 10 bases between them. Germline CDR1 is LNHDA and CDR2 is SQIVND (reference sequence). This CDR3 contains 14 residues. CDR3 residues: CASSTRTDSYEQYF. The CDR3 coding sequence is TGTGCCAGTAGTACTCGGACAGACTCCTACGAGCAGTACTTC. Supplemented by reference TRBV19 and TRBJ2-7, the full variable domain reads DGGITQSPKYLFRKEGQNVTLSCEQNLNHDAMYWYRQDPGQGLRLIYYSQIVNDFQKGDIAEGYSVSREKKESFPLTVTSAQKNPTAFYLCASSTRTDSYEQYFGPGTRLTVT.

This chain connects TRBV29-1 to TRBJ2-3; TRBD2 matches at 10 bases. CDR3 length: 12 amino acids. The V and J ends lost 8 bases and 7 bases, in that order; junction bases with no gene match: 6. Germline CDR1 and CDR2: SQVTM and ANQGSEA. The chain's CDR3 is CSHSGGAYTQYF. CDR3 in DNA: TGCAGCCACAGCGGGGGGGCTTATACGCAGTATTTT.

This chain joins TRBV7-2 and TRBJ1-2; D possibly corresponds to TRBD1 (5 bases). The CDR3 runs 13 residues. The germline gives CDR1 SGHTA, CDR2 FQGNSA. Trimming took 2 bases from V and 7 from J, leaving 11 bases between them. The CDR3 bases are TGTGCCAGCAGCTTAATGGCTCAGGGTGGCTACACCTTC. This encodes CASSLMAQGGYTF.